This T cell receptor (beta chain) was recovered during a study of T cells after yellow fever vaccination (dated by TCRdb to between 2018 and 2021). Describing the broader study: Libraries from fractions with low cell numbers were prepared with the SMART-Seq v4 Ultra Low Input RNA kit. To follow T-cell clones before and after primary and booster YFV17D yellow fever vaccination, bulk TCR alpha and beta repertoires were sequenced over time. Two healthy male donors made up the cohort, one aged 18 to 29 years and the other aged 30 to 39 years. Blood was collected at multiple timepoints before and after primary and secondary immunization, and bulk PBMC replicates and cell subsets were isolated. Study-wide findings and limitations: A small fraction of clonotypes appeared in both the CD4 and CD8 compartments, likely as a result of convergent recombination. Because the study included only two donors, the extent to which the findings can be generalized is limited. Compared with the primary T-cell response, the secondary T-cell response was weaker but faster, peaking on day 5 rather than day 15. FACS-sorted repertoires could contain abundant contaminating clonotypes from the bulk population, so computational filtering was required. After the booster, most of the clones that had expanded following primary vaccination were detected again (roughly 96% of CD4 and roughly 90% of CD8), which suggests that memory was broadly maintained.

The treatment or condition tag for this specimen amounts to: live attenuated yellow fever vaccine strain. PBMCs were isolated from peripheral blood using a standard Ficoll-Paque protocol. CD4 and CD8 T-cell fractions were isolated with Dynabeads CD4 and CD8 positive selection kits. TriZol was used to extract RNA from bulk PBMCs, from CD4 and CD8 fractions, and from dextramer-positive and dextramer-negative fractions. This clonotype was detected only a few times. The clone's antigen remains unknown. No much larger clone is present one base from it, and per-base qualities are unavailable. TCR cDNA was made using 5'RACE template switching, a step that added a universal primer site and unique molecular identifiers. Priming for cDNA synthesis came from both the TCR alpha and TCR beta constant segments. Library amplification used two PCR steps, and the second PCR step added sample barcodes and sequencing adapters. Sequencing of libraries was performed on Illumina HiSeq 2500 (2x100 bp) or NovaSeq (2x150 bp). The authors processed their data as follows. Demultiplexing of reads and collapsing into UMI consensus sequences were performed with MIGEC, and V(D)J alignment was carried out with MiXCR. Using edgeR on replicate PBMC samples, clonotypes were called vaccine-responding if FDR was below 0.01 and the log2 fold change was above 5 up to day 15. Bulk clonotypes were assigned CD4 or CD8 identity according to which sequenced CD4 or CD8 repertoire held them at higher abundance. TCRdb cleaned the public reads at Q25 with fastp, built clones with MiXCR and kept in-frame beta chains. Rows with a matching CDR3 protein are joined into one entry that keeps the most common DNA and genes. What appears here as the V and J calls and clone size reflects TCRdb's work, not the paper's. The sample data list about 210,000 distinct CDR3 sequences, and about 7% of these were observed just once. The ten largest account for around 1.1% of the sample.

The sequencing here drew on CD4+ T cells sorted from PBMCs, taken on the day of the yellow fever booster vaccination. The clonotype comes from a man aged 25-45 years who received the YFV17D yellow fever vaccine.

CDR3 sequence: CASADGGEQYF. The DNA is TGCGCCAGCGCCGATGGCGGCGAGCAGTACTTC. Recombination joined TRBV5-1 with TRBJ2-7; the D gene cannot be named for sure. The trim is 7 bases for V and 6 bases for J, with a gap of 11 bases between the germline ends. For CDR1 and CDR2, the germline V gene lists SGHRS and YFSETQ. Taken from cysteine to phenylalanine, the CDR3 has 11 residues. Just CDR3 DNA is preserved here, 33 bases in frame from base 1.